The rows below give T cell receptor beta chains drawn from one sample of a study of cytomegalovirus exposure and HLA in healthy donors. Here immunoSEQ multiplex PCR was the method, and the copy in TCRdb shows in-frame clones only, minus some. The profile shows 210,000 or so clones, around 88% of them singletons. Source material: PBMCs. The receptors originated from a woman aged 18-35 years in good health and CMV-seronegative. Both conserved end residues are part of each CDR3. A D gene is named only where the DNA matches it firmly. The size entry is marked missing in some rows and otherwise reads once, few, many or a size class.

J: TRBJ2-7
size: NA
V: TRBV28
D: NA
CDR3: CASTGERYEQYF
DNA: TGTGCCAGCACGGGAGAGCGATACGAGCAGTACTTC

J: TRBJ1-1
size: NA
V: TRBV30
D: NA
CDR3: CAWSVLWAGTEAFF
DNA: TGTGCCTGGAGTGTTTTGTGGGCGGGCACTGAAGCTTTCTTT

J: TRBJ2-5
size: NA
V: TRBV7-9
D: NA
CDR3: CASSDKAGKRQETQYF
DNA: TGTGCCAGCAGCGATAAGGCGGGAAAGAGACAAGAGACCCAGTACTTC

J: TRBJ1-2
size: few
V: TRBV27
D: TRBD1
CDR3: CASSLSGGVGYTF
DNA: TGTGCCAGCAGTTTATCAGGGGGCGTTGGCTACACCTTC

J: TRBJ2-7
size: many
V: TRBV6-1
D: TRBD2
CDR3: CASSPRGEPSYEQYF
DNA: TGTGCCAGCAGTCCCCGGGGGGAACCCTCCTACGAGCAGTACTTC

J: TRBJ2-5
size: NA
V: TRBV2
D: TRBD2
CDR3: CASKLSEREGRVTQYF
DNA: TGTGCCAGCAAGCTATCCGAGCGGGAGGGCCGGGTGACCCAGTACTTC

J: TRBJ2-5
size: NA
V: TRBV9
D: NA
CDR3: CASSVAGVPTGETQYF
DNA: TGTGCCAGCAGCGTCGCAGGGGTTCCGACGGGGGAGACCCAGTACTTC

J: TRBJ2-3
size: NA
V: TRBV18
D: NA
CDR3: CASSPNTGVSTDTQYF
DNA: TGTGCCAGCTCACCTAACACGGGAGTTTCCACAGATACGCAGTATTTT

J: TRBJ2-1
size: NA
V: TRBV20-1
D: NA
CDR3: CSAMRADEQFF
DNA: TGCAGTGCTATGCGAGCGGATGAGCAGTTCTTC

J: TRBJ2-2
size: once
V: TRBV9
D: TRBD1
CDR3: CASSATQGAGELFF
DNA: TGTGCCAGCAGCGCAACACAGGGGGCCGGGGAGCTGTTTTTT

J: TRBJ2-7
size: once
V: TRBV27
D: TRBD2
CDR3: CASSSGTSGTSGQYF
DNA: TGTGCCAGCAGTTCCGGGACTAGCGGGACCAGCGGTCAGTACTTC

J: TRBJ1-1
size: NA
V: TRBV5-4
D: NA
CDR3: CASSFRGGTEAFF
DNA: TGTGCCAGCAGCTTTCGAGGCGGCACTGAAGCTTTCTTT

J: TRBJ1-4
size: NA
V: TRBV2
D: TRBD1
CDR3: CASTRQGGGTNEKLFF
DNA: TGTGCCAGCACGCGACAGGGAGGAGGAACTAATGAAAAACTGTTTTTT

J: TRBJ2-7
size: NA
V: TRBV27
D: TRBD2
CDR3: CASMTSGSYEQYF
DNA: TGTGCCAGCATGACTAGCGGGTCCTACGAGCAGTACTTC

J: TRBJ2-1
size: NA
V: TRBV27
D: NA
CDR3: CASSPMSVREQFF
DNA: TGTGCCAGCAGCCCTATGAGTGTCCGGGAGCAGTTCTTC

J: TRBJ2-7
size: NA
V: TRBV4-1
D: TRBD2
CDR3: CASSPMRSGVEAEQYF
DNA: TGCGCCAGCAGCCCTATGCGGAGCGGGGTCGAGGCCGAGCAGTACTTC

J: TRBJ2-5
size: NA
V: TRBV9
D: TRBD2
CDR3: CASSPWGGTLQETQYF
DNA: TGTGCCAGCAGCCCCTGGGGGGGAACCCTCCAAGAGACCCAGTACTTC

J: TRBJ2-2
size: NA
V: TRBV27
D: TRBD1
CDR3: CATTRDRNTGELFF
DNA: TGTGCCACCACCCGGGACAGAAACACCGGGGAGCTGTTTTTT

J: TRBJ2-4
size: NA
V: TRBV28
D: NA
CDR3: CASSPQGGKNIQYF
DNA: TGTGCCAGCAGTCCTCAAGGGGGAAAAAACATTCAGTACTTC

J: TRBJ2-1
size: NA
V: TRBV6-5
D: NA
CDR3: CASRYNEQFF
DNA: TGTGCCAGCCGCTACAATGAGCAGTTCTTC

J: TRBJ2-7
size: NA
V: TRBV7-8
D: NA
CDR3: CASSLHKGLSYEQYF
DNA: TGTGCCAGCAGCTTGCATAAGGGACTCTCCTACGAGCAGTACTTC

J: TRBJ2-7
size: NA
V: TRBV5-1
D: TRBD1
CDR3: CASSLFTGGNEQYF
DNA: TGCGCCAGCAGCTTGTTTACAGGGGGCAACGAGCAGTACTTC

J: TRBJ2-7
size: NA
V: TRBV4-3
D: NA
CDR3: CASSLTPNSSYEQYF
DNA: TGCGCCAGCAGCCTCACCCCCAATAGCTCCTACGAGCAGTACTTC

J: TRBJ2-6
size: NA
V: TRBV19
D: NA
CDR3: CASSTGGGAGANVLTF
DNA: TGTGCCAGTAGTACCGGAGGGGGCGCTGGGGCCAACGTCCTGACTTTC

J: TRBJ1-1
size: NA
V: TRBV29-1
D: NA
CDR3: CSVEGRGVEAFF
DNA: TGCAGCGTTGAAGGACGGGGAGTTGAAGCTTTCTTT

J: TRBJ2-3
size: NA
V: TRBV4-2
D: NA
CDR3: CASSHPGESSTDTQYF
DNA: TGTGCCAGCAGCCACCCGGGGGAGAGTAGCACAGATACGCAGTATTTT

J: TRBJ2-2
size: NA
V: TRBV9
D: NA
CDR3: CASSVARRTLNTGELFF
DNA: TGTGCCAGCAGCGTAGCGCGGCGGACATTGAACACCGGGGAGCTGTTTTTT

J: TRBJ2-5
size: NA
V: TRBV7-2
D: TRBD1
CDR3: CASSLTDRGKTQYF
DNA: TGTGCCAGCAGCTTAACCGACAGGGGAAAGACCCAGTACTTC